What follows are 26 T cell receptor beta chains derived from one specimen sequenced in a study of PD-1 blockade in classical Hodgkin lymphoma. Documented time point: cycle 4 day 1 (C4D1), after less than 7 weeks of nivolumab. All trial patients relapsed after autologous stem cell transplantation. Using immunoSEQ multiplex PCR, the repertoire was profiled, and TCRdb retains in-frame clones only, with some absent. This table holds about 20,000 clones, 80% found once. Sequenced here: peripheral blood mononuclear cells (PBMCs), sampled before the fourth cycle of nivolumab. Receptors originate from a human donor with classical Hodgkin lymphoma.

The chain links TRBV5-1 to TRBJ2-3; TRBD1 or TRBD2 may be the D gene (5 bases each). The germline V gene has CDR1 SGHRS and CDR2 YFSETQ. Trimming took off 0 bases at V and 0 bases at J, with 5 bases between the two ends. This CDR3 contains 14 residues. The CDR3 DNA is TGCGCCAGCAGCTTGGGGGACAGCACAGATACGCAGTATTTT. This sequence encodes CASSLGDSTDTQYF.

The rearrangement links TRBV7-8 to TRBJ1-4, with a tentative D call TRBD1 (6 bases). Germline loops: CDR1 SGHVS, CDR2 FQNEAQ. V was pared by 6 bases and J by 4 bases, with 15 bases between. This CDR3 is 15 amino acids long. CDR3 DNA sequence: TGTGCCAGCAGGCCAAGGACAGCCTTTAATGAAAAACTGTTTTTT. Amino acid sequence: CASRPRTAFNEKLFF.

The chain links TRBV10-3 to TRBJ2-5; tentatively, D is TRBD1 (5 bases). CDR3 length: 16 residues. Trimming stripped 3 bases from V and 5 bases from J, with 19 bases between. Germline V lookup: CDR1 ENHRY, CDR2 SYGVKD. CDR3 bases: TGTGCCATCAGTGACACCGGACACCTCCTAGGGGAGACCCAGTACTTC. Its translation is CAISDTGHLLGETQYF.

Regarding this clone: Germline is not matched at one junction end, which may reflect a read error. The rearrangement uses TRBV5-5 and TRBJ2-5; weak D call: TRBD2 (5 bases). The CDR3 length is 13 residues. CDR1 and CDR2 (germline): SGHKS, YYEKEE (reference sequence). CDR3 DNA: TGTGCCAGCAGCTTGCCCGGGAAAGAGGCCCAGTACTTC. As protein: CASSLPGKEAQYF.

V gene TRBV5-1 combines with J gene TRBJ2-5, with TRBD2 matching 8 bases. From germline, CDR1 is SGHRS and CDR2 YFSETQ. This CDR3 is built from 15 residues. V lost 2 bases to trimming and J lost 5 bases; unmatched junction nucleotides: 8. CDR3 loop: CASSFFGGAGETQYF. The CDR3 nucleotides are TGCGCCAGCAGCTTCTTCGGGGGGGCCGGTGAGACCCAGTACTTC.

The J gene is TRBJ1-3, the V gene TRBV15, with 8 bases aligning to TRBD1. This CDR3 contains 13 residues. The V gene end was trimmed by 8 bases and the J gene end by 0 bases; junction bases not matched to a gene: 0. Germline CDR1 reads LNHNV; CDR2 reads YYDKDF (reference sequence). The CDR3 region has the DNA TGTGCCACCGGACAGGGCTCTGGAAACACCATATATTTT. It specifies CATGQGSGNTIYF.

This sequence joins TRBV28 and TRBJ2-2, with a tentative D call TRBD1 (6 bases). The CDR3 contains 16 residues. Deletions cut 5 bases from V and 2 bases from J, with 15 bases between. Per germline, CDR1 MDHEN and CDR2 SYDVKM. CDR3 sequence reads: CASSARNRDNTGELFF. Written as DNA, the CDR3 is TGTGCCAGCAGTGCCCGAAACAGGGATAACACCGGGGAGCTGTTTTTT.

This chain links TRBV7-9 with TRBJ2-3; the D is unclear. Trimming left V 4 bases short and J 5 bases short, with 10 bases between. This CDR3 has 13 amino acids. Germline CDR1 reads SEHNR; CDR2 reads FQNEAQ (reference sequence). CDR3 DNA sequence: TGTGCCAGCAGCTCTTACTCCGGAGATACGCAGTATTTT. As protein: CASSSYSGDTQYF. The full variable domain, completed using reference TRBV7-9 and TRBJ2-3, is DTGVSQNPRHKITKRGQNVTFRCDPISEHNRLYWYRQTLGQGPEFLTYFQNEAQLEKSRLLSDRFSAERPKGSFSTLEIQRTEQGDSAMYLCASSSYSGDTQYFGPGTRLTVL.

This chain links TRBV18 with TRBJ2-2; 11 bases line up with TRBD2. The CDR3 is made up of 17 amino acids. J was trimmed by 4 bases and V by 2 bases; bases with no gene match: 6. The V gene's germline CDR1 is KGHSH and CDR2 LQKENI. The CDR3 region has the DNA TGTGCCAGCTCACCAGTGCTAGCGGGAGGAGTCACCGGGGAGCTGTTTTTT. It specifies CASSPVLAGGVTGELFF.

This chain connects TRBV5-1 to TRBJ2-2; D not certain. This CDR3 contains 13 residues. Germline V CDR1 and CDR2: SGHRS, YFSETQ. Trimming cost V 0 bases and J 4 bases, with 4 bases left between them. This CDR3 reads CASSLVPTGELFF. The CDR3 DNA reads TGCGCCAGCAGCTTGGTCCCCACCGGGGAGCTGTTTTTT.

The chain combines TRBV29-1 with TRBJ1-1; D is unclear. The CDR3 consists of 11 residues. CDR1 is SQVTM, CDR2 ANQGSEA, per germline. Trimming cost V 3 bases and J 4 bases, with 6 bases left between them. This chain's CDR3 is CSVEGFTEAFF. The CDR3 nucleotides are TGCAGCGTTGAGGGGTTCACTGAAGCTTTCTTT.

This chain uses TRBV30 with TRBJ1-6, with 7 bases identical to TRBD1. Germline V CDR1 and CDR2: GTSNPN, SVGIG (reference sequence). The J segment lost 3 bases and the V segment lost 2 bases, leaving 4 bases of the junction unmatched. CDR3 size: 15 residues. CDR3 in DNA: TGTGCCTGGAGTCAGGGGGTAAACTATAATTCACCCCTCCACTTT. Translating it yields CAWSQGVNYNSPLHF.

CDR3 in amino acids: CASSEQGLYEQYF. CDR3 bases: TGTGCCAGCAGTGAACAGGGACTATACGAGCAGTACTTC. V usage is TRBV6-1 and J usage is TRBJ2-7; TRBD2 aligns across 7 bases. J lost 4 bases, V lost 2 bases, and 2 bases had no gene match. CDR3 length: 13 amino acids. Germline lookup yields CDR1 MNHNS and CDR2 SASEGT.

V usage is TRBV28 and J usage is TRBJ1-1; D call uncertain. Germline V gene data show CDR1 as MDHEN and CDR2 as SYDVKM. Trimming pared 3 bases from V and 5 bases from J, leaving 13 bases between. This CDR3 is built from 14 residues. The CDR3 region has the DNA TGTGCCAGCAGTTTCGGGAGCGGGTGGACTGAAGCTTTCTTT. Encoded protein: CASSFGSGWTEAFF.

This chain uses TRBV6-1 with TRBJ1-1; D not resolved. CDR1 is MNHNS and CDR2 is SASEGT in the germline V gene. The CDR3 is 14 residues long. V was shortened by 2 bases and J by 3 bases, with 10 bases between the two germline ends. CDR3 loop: CASSEQPFDTEAFF. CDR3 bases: TGTGCCAGCAGTGAACAGCCATTCGACACTGAAGCTTTCTTT.

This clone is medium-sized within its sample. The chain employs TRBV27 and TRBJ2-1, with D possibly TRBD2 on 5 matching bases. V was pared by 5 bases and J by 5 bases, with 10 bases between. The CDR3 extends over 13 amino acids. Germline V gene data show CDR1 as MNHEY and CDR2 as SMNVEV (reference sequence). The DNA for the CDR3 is TGTGCCAGCAGTCTCGGAGGACACAATGAGCAGTTCTTC. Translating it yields CASSLGGHNEQFF.

CDR3 loop: CASAGTGYDKYYGYTF. The DNA for the CDR3 is TGTGCCAGCGCCGGGACAGGGTATGATAAATACTATGGCTACACCTTC. J is TRBJ1-2 and V is TRBV19, with 9 nucleotides matching TRBD1. Germline loops: CDR1 LNHDA, CDR2 SQIVND (reference sequence). CDR3 size: 16 residues. With V trimmed by 9 bases and J by 3 bases, 14 bases remained unmatched.

The CDR3 loop reads CASSALGGPQETQYF. CDR3 DNA sequence: TGCGCCAGCAGCGCCTTGGGGGGGCCACAAGAGACCCAGTACTTC. This chain joins TRBV5-1 and TRBJ2-5; D is possibly TRBD2 (7 bases). Germline V gene lookup returns CDR1 SGHRS and CDR2 YFSETQ. CDR3 length: 15 amino acids. V was trimmed by 4 bases and J by 2 bases, leaving 15 bases between them.

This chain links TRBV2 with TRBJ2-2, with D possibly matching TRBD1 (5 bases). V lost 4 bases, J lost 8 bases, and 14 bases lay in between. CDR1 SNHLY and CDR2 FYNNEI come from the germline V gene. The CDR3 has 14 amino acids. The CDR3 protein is CASSVKGASGELFF. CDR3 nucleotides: TGTGCCAGCAGTGTAAAAGGGGCTTCGGGGGAGCTGTTTTTT.

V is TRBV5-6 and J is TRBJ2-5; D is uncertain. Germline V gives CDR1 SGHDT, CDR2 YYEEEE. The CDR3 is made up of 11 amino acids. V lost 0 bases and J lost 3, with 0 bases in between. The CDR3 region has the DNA TGTGCCAGCAGCTTGGAAGAGACCCAGTACTTC. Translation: CASSLEETQYF.

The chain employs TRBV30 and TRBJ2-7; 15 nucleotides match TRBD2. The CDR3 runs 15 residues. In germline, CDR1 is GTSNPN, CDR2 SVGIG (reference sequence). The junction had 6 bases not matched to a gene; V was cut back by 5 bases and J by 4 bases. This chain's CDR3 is CAWRRTSGGAYEQYF. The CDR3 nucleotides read TGTGCCTGGCGCCGGACTAGCGGGGGGGCGTACGAGCAGTACTTC.

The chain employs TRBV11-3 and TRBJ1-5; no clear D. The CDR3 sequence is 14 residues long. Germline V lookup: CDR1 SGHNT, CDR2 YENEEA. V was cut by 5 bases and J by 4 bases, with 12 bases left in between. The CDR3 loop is CASSIKRGNQPQHF. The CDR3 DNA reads TGTGCCAGCAGCATAAAACGGGGTAATCAGCCCCAGCATTTT.

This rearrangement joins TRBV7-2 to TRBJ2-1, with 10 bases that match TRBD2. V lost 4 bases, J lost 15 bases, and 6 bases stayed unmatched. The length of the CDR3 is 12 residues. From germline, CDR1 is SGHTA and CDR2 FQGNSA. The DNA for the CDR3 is TGTGCCAGCAGCTCTCAGCGGGGGGGCGTGTTCTTC. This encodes CASSSQRGGVFF.

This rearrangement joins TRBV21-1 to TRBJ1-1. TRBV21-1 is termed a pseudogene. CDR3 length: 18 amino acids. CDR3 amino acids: CASSKGAGSPLGVTEAFF. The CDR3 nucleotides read TGTGCCAGCAGCAAAGGGGCGGGCAGTCCCTTAGGCGTCACTGAAGCTTTCTTT.

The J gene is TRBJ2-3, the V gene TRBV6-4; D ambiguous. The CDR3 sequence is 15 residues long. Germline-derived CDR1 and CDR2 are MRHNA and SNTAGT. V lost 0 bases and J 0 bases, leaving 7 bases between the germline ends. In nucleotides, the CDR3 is TGTGCCAGCAGTGACTCGGTCACTAGCACAGATACGCAGTATTTT. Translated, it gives CASSDSVTSTDTQYF.

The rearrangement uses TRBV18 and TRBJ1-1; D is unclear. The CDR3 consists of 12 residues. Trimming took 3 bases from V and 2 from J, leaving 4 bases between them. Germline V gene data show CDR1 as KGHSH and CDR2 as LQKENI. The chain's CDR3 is CASSPTNTEAFF. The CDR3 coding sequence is TGTGCCAGCTCACCGACAAACACTGAAGCTTTCTTT. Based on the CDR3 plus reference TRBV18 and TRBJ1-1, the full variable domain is NAGVMQNPRHLVRRRGQEARLRCSPMKGHSHVYWYRQLPEEGLKFMVYLQKENIIDESGMPKERFSAEFPKEGPSILRIQQVVRGDSAAYFCASSPTNTEAFFGQGTRLTVV.